Listed below are T cell receptor beta chains from one sample, sequenced in a study of T cells after yellow fever vaccination. TCRdb used MiXCR to reprocess the 5' RACE reads, holding one entry per CDR3 protein. Among 110,000 to 150,000 distinct CDR3 sequences listed, 6.6% were seen once. This specimen consisted of CD4+ T cells sorted from PBMCs, obtained 10 days after the yellow fever booster vaccination. The receptors come from a man younger than 40 who received the YFV17D yellow fever vaccine. Each CDR3 is given with its conserved first and last residue. The order of the fields is CDR3 protein, CDR3 DNA, J gene, D gene, clone size, V gene, CDR3 length. The D gene is left open where the match is weak. Size is omitted from some rows. Given values are once, few, many or a class for expanded clones.

CASSQTSGATQYF,TGTGCCAGCAGCCAAACTAGCGGGGCTACGCAGTATTTT,TRBJ2-3,TRBD2,many,TRBV14,13
CASSSLAGDVEQFF,TGTGCCAGCAGCTCTCTAGCGGGAGACGTTGAGCAGTTCTTC,TRBJ2-1,TRBD2,many,TRBV14,14
CASRLPGQLTDTQYF,TGTGCCAGCAGATTACCGGGACAGCTAACAGATACGCAGTATTTT,TRBJ2-3,TRBD1,many,TRBV12-3/TRBV12-4,15
CASSLGRITLPSTDTQYF,TGCGCCAGCAGCTTGGGCAGGATTACCCTTCCTAGCACAGATACGCAGTATTTT,TRBJ2-3,-,few,TRBV5-1,18
CSVDHNEQFF,TGCAGCGTTGACCACAATGAGCAGTTCTTC,TRBJ2-1,-,-,TRBV29-1,10
CASSRQGQEQPQHF,TGTGCCAGCAGTAGACAGGGGCAAGAACAGCCCCAGCATTTT,TRBJ1-5,TRBD1,many,TRBV6-2/TRBV6-3,14
CSVWGRWGTDTQYF,TGCAGCGTTTGGGGGCGATGGGGCACAGATACGCAGTATTTT,TRBJ2-3,-,many,TRBV29-1,14
CASSPGTGHGELFF,TGCGCCAGCAGCCCCGGGACAGGGCACGGGGAGCTGTTTTTT,TRBJ2-2,TRBD1,many,TRBV5-1,14
CASSRGLAGGVSTDTQYF,TGTGCCAGCAGTCGCGGACTAGCGGGAGGGGTCAGCACAGATACGCAGTATTTT,TRBJ2-3,TRBD2,many,TRBV27,18
CASSSTLGSEAFF,TGTGCCAGCAGCTCTACATTGGGGTCTGAAGCTTTCTTT,TRBJ1-1,-,many,TRBV5-8,13
CASSLVNPYEQYF,TGTGCCAGCAGTTTGGTCAACCCCTACGAGCAGTACTTC,TRBJ2-7,-,many,TRBV28,13
CASSPELAGGYNEQFF,TGCGCCAGCAGCCCCGAACTCGCGGGAGGGTACAATGAGCAGTTCTTC,TRBJ2-1,TRBD2,many,TRBV5-1,16
CATYQGLRYNEQFF,TGTGCCACCTATCAGGGTCTACGATACAATGAGCAGTTCTTC,TRBJ2-1,-,many,TRBV6-2/TRBV6-3,14
CAINQGFGSGSYNEQFF,TGTGCCATCAACCAGGGTTTTGGCTCGGGCTCCTACAATGAGCAGTTCTTC,TRBJ2-1,-,many,TRBV10-3,17